The clone carrying this TCR beta chain was observed a few times. The sample originates from a study of T cells in Graves' hyperthyroidism and ophthalmopathy. CDR3 length equals 15 residues. Germline V CDR1 and CDR2: SGHDT, YYEEEE. The V and J ends lost 2 bases and 6 bases respectively, with 15 bases between them. Amplification of TCR beta CDR3 regions used RNA as the template. The HTBI primer set served for first-round RT-PCR of the TCR CDR3. TCRdb recomputed calls from the multiplex PCR reads with MiXCR, one row per CDR3 protein. Here the sample spans about half a million distinct CDR3 sequences, 15% to 20% being singletons.

This clonotype was obtained from a man in his forties or fifties with Graves' ophthalmopathy. The chain joins TRBV5-6 to TRBJ1-5; D perhaps matches TRBD1 (6 bases). The sequenced material came from blood. The CDR3 DNA sequence: TGTGCCAGCAGCTTTGGGCCGGGGGCTGGTCAGCCCCAGCATTTT. Translation gives CASSFGPGAGQPQHF.